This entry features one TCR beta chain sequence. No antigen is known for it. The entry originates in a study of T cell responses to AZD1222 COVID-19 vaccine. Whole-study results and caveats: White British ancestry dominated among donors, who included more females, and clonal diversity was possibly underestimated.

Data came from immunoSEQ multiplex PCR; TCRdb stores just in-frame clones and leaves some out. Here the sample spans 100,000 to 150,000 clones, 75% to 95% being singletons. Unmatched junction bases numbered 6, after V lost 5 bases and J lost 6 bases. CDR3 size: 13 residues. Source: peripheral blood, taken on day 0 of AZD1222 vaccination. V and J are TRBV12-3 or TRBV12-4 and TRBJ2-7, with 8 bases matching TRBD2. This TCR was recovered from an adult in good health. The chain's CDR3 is CASSLGLGGEQYF. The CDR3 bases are TGTGCCAGCAGTCTGGGACTAGGCGGCGAGCAGTACTTC.